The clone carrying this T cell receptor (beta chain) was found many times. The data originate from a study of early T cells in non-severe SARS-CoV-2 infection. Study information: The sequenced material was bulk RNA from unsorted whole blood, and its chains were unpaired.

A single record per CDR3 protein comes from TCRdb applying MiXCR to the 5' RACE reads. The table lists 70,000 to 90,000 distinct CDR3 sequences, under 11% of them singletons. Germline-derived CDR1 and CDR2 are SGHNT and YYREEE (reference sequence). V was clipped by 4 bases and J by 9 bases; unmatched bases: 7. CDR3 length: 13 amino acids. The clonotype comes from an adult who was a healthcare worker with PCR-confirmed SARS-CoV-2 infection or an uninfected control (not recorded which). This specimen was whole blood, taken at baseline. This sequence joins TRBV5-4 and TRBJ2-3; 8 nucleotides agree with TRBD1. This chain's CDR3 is CASSRTDRETQYF. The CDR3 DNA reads TGTGCCAGCAGCCGTACGGACAGGGAAACGCAGTATTTT.